This T cell receptor (beta chain) was documented in a study of shared clonotypes between healthy human individuals. Produced via immunoSEQ multiplex PCR; TCRdb's table is partial and in-frame only. The sample lists a few million clones, less than 95% occurring once. Looked up from germline, CDR1 is LNHDA and CDR2 is SQIVND (reference sequence). Trimming left V 4 bases short and J 4 bases short, with 14 bases between. The CDR3 has 15 residues. This TCR derives from a man younger than 35 in good health. Some clones in this sample may be carry-over from other donors' samples. The sample taken for sequencing was naive CD4+ T cells from PBMCs. Subset of the sample: CD45RA+ positively selected. The rearrangement uses TRBV19 and TRBJ2-1; D may correspond to TRBD1 or TRBD2 (5 bases each). The CDR3 DNA reads TGTGCCAGTAGTAGCCAGGGAGCAGGATACAATGAGCAGTTCTTC. The encoded protein is CASSSQGAGYNEQFF.